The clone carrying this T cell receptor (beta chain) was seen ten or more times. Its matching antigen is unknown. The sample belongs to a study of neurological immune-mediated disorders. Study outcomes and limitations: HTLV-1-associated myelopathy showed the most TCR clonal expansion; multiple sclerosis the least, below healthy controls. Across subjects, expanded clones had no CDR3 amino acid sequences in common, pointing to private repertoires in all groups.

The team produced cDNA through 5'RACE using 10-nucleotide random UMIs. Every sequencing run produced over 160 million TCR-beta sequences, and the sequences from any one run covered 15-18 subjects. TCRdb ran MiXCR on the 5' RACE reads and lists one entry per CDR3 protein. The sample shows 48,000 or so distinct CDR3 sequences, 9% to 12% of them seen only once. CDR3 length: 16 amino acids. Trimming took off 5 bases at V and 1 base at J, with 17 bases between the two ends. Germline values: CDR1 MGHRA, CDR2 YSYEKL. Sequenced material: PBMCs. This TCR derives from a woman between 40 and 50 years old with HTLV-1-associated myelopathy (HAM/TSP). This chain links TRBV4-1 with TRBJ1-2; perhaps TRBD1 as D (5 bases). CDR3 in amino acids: CASSSPSGTDNYGYTF. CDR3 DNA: TGCGCCAGCAGCTCTCCGTCGGGGACGGATAACTATGGCTACACCTTC.